This T cell receptor (beta chain) was captured in a study of blood T cells in healthy people across ages. Points on this clonotype: The antigen remains undetermined.

Peripheral blood samples of roughly 10 milliliters were drawn from each donor. With a J-beta primer mix and a sample-barcoded 5' primer, a second PCR ran about 7 to 12 cycles. Each of the cDNA molecules was tagged by a template-switch adaptor with 12 random nucleotides. TCRdb passed the 5' RACE reads through MiXCR, listing each CDR3 protein once. Among approximately 320,000 distinct CDR3 sequences listed, about 25% were seen once. CDR1 and CDR2 (germline): MNHEY, SMNVEV (reference sequence). This CDR3 has 17 residues. J lost 4 bases, V lost 6 bases, and 8 bases had no gene match. Study-wide points: For the donors, CMV status was unknown and possibly confounded expanded clonotype changes.

V usage is TRBV27 and J usage is TRBJ2-3; 15 positions agree with TRBD2. This clonotype was obtained from a woman in her 70s in good health. The sequencing input was blood. CDR3 in amino acids: CASRGLAGGGFPDTQYF. The CDR3 DNA reads TGTGCCAGCAGGGGACTAGCGGGAGGAGGATTTCCAGATACGCAGTATTTT.